The 17 T cell receptor beta chains reported below all come from one sample, sequenced in a study of T cells in Graves' hyperthyroidism and ophthalmopathy. RNA transcripts gave rise to amplified TCR beta CDR3 regions. The HTBI primer set served for first-round RT-PCR of the TCR CDR3. TCRdb recomputed calls from the multiplex PCR reads with MiXCR, one row per CDR3 protein. Seen here are around 290,000 distinct CDR3 sequences, roughly 14% observed once, and the top ten hold 7.8%. The source material was blood. Every receptor here comes from a woman aged 30 to 39 with Graves' hyperthyroidism that later progressed to Graves' ophthalmopathy.

This clonotype was observed a handful of times. The chain carries TRBV3-2 and TRBJ1-4; the table calls TRBD1, which could not be checked here. TRBV3-2 is deemed a pseudogene. This CDR3 is built from 19 residues. CDR3 sequence: CASSQDPNLHPGHPLKLFF. The DNA of the CDR3 is TGTGCCAGCAGCCAAGACCCCAATCTTCATCCGGGACACCCGTTGAAACTGTTTTTT.

This clonotype appeared a few times. CDR3 residues: CASSLILRRTDQANYGYTF. The CDR3 DNA is TGTGCCAGCAGTTTAATTTTGAGGAGGACGGACCAAGCTAACTATGGCTACACCTTC. This chain joins TRBV28 and TRBJ1-2; unclear D gene. Germline loops: CDR1 MDHEN, CDR2 SYDVKM. The CDR3 extends over 19 amino acids. V was pared by 2 bases and J by 0 bases, with 22 bases between.

This clonotype came up a few times. The rearrangement joins TRBV6-2 or TRBV6-3 to TRBJ2-1; 12 bases fit TRBD2. CDR1 is MNHEY, CDR2 SVGEGT, per germline. With 7 bases clipped from V and 6 bases from J, the junction kept 10 bases outside the gene matches. This CDR3 is 16 amino acids long. The CDR3 reads CASIAGRLAGVNEQFF. In DNA form, the CDR3 reads TGTGCCAGCATCGCGGGGAGACTAGCGGGAGTCAATGAGCAGTTCTTC.

This clonotype was picked up many times. V gene TRBV20-1 combines with J gene TRBJ2-3, with D uncertain. Germline values: CDR1 DFQATT, CDR2 SNEGSKA (reference sequence). The CDR3 contains 14 residues. V gave up 6 bases and J gave up 0 bases, with 13 bases separating them. The CDR3 sequence is CSAVAAQSTDTQYF. CDR3 nucleotide sequence: TGCAGTGCGGTAGCAGCGCAAAGCACAGATACGCAGTATTTT.

This clonotype was seen repeatedly, ten times or more. The rearrangement joins TRBV28 to TRBJ1-3; D is undetermined. The length of the CDR3 is 15 residues. Per the germline V gene, CDR1 is MDHEN and CDR2 is SYDVKM. Trimming removed 8 bases at V and 0 bases at J, with 14 bases between. The CDR3 bases are TGTGCCAGCCTTAGCCCCGGTCTCTCTGGAAACACCATATATTTT. Residues: CASLSPGLSGNTIYF.

This clonotype showed up many times. The V call is TRBV7-8, the J call TRBJ2-7; TRBD1 matches 7 bases. Germline CDR1 reads SGHVS; CDR2 reads FQNEAQ. This CDR3 is built from 14 residues. With 1 base clipped from V and 3 bases from J, the junction kept 3 bases outside the gene matches. This CDR3 is CASSLEGTDYEQYF. DNA of the CDR3: TGTGCCAGCAGCTTAGAGGGGACAGACTACGAGCAGTACTTC.

This clonotype has at least ten counts. V gene TRBV6-1 combines with J gene TRBJ1-2, with TRBD1 matching 7 bases. The CDR3 contains 14 residues. CDR1 and CDR2 (germline): MNHNS, SASEGT. V was pared by 5 bases and J by 8 bases, with 11 bases of the junction left unmatched. The CDR3 DNA follows: TGTGCCAGCAGTTTAACAGGGGATTGGACCGGCTACACCTTC. Protein sequence: CASSLTGDWTGYTF.

There are a few counts of this clonotype. The rearrangement links TRBV7-9 to TRBJ2-1, with 9 positions matching TRBD1. The V and J ends lost 5 bases and 2 bases, in that order; junction bases with no gene match: 7. Looked up from germline, CDR1 is SEHNR and CDR2 is FQNEAQ (reference sequence). The CDR3 spans 16 residues. The CDR3 nucleotides read TGTGCCAGCAGCGAACCGGGACAGGGCACCTACAATGAGCAGTTCTTC. Translated: CASSEPGQGTYNEQFF.

This clonotype showed up just a few times. The chain carries TRBV10-3 and TRBJ2-2; 12 bases fit TRBD2. Germline V CDR1 and CDR2: ENHRY, SYGVKD. The CDR3 covers 17 residues. V shed 5 bases, J shed 6 bases, and the junction held 10 bases outside the gene matches. The CDR3 loop reads CAISKTSGSVVAGELFF. The DNA for the CDR3 is TGTGCCATCAGTAAGACTAGCGGGAGCGTTGTAGCCGGGGAGCTGTTTTTT.

The chain combines TRBV15 with TRBJ1-5; weak D call: TRBD1 (6 bases). Deletions cut 3 bases from V and 11 bases from J, with 17 bases between. This CDR3 has 14 residues. Looked up from germline, CDR1 is LNHNV and CDR2 is YYDKDF (reference sequence). CDR3 sequence (DNA): TGTGCCACCAGCAGCGGGGACATCCCGGGTGCCCAGCATTTT. Translated, it gives CATSSGDIPGAQHF.

This clonotype was observed a handful of times. The chain joins TRBV5-6 to TRBJ1-2; D unclear. Germline CDR1 SGHDT, CDR2 YYEEEE. The ends were cut back, 0 bases at V and 4 bases at J, with 10 bases in the middle. The CDR3 has 14 residues. This chain's CDR3 is CASSLGYRGYGYTF. Here the CDR3 DNA reads TGTGCCAGCAGCTTGGGGTACCGAGGCTATGGCTACACCTTC.

This clonotype turned up a few times. One base away lies a much larger clone, so this may be a sequencing read error. The chain's CDR3 is CASGLDGTASYEQYF. In nucleotides, the CDR3 is TGTGCCAGCGGCTTAGACGGGACAGCCTCCTACGAGCAGTACTTC. V usage is TRBV11-2 and J usage is TRBJ2-7; 7 nucleotides line up with TRBD1. Germline V gene sequence: CDR1 SGHAT, CDR2 FQNNGV. This CDR3 region has 15 residues.

The CDR3 protein is CASSPLRGEGRDTQYF. The CDR3 nucleotides read TGTGCCAGCAGCCCCTTGCGGGGGGAGGGCCGGGATACGCAGTATTTT. This chain joins TRBV28 and TRBJ2-3, with 8 bases identical to TRBD2. Germline V CDR1 and CDR2: MDHEN, SYDVKM. V shed 6 bases and J 6 bases; nucleotides not matched to a gene: 14. The CDR3 length is 16 residues.

At least ten counts were recorded for this clonotype. This chain joins TRBV28 and TRBJ1-5; D gene uncertain. This CDR3 is built from 12 residues. V was clipped by 3 bases and J by 10 bases, with 10 bases between them. Germline CDR1 and CDR2: MDHEN and SYDVKM. Here the CDR3 DNA reads TGTGCCAGCAGTTTGTTTCCCGAACCCCAGCATTTT. This sequence encodes CASSLFPEPQHF.

About this clonotype: A read error may explain this, as a much larger clone is one base away. This chain uses TRBV27 with TRBJ2-2, with D possibly matching TRBD1 (5 bases). CDR3 length equals 13 residues. The V gene's germline CDR1 is MNHEY and CDR2 SMNVEV (reference sequence). V lost 4 bases and J lost 7, with 10 bases in between. CDR3 bases: TGTGCCAGCAGTTCCCAGGGAAACGGGGAGCTGTTTTTT. Translation: CASSSQGNGELFF.

A word on this clonotype: The junction does not match germline at one end; this may be a read error. The chain employs TRBV15 and TRBJ2-3; 7 nucleotides align to TRBD2. Germline V lookup: CDR1 LNHNV, CDR2 YYDKDF (reference sequence). The CDR3 consists of 14 residues. DNA for the CDR3: TGTGCCACCGGCAGAGGGGCGGGAGCGGATACGCAGTATTTT. This codes for CATGRGAGADTQYF.

The sample holds many counts of this clonotype. The genes are TRBV20-1 and TRBJ2-7; 9 nucleotides align to TRBD2. This CDR3 comprises 16 residues. Germline V CDR1 and CDR2: DFQATT, SNEGSKA (reference sequence). V shed 0 bases and J 9 bases; nucleotides not matched to a gene: 15. The CDR3 reads CSARDRYSGSHAPQYF. CDR3 coding DNA: TGCAGTGCTAGAGATCGGTATAGCGGGAGTCATGCCCCGCAGTACTTC.